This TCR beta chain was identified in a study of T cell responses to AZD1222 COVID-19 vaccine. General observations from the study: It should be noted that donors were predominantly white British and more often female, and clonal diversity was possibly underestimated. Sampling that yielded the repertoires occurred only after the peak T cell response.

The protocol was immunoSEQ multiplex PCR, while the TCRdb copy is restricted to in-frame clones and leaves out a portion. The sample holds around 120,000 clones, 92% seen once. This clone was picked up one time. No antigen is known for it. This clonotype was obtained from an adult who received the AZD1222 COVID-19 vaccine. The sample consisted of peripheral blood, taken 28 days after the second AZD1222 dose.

The CDR3 nucleotides read TGTGCCAGCAGCCTAGGGACTAGCGGGAGAAATGAGCAGTTCTTC. Its protein product is CASSLGTSGRNEQFF. The chain combines TRBV7-3 with TRBJ2-1; the match to TRBD2 covers 14 bases. The CDR3 runs to 15 residues. V was clipped by 5 bases and J by 7 bases; unmatched bases: 4. The germline V gene has CDR1 SGHTA and CDR2 FQGTGA.